One and the same sample provided the 11 T cell receptor beta chains below, sequenced in a study of T cell changes during pregnancy in multiple sclerosis. Produced via immunoSEQ multiplex PCR; TCRdb's table is partial and in-frame only. The table has roughly 68,000 clones, 92% seen once. Source: peripheral blood, taken in the second trimester of pregnancy. The source of these receptors is a female donor in good health, enrolled as a control in a pregnancy study.

This clone appeared a few times. The chain couples TRBV29-1 to TRBJ2-5, with 14 bases identical to TRBD2. Germline trimming cut 7 bases from V and 4 bases from J; bases unmatched to any gene: 8. CDR1 and CDR2 from the germline V gene are SQVTM and ANQGSEA. This CDR3 contains 15 residues. The CDR3 nucleotides read TGCAGCGCCACGGGGACTAGCGGGGGAGCAGAGACCCAGTACTTC. Translating it yields CSATGTSGGAETQYF.

This clone was picked up one time. The chain links TRBV6-4 to TRBJ2-1, with 9 positions matching TRBD2. The CDR3 sequence is 15 residues long. Losses at the gene ends were 2 bases for V and 7 bases for J; bases not matched to a gene: 6. Germline V lookup: CDR1 MRHNA, CDR2 SNTAGT. CDR3 nucleotide sequence: TGTGCCAGCAGTGACGGGCGGGGGGGCGTGAATGAGCAGTTCTTC. This encodes CASSDGRGGVNEQFF.

V is TRBV7-9 and J is TRBJ2-7; D uncertain. V lost 1 base and J lost 6, with 10 bases in between. The CDR3 is 13 amino acids. Germline V gene lookup returns CDR1 SEHNR and CDR2 FQNEAQ (reference sequence). CDR3 sequence reads: CASSLVGDGEQYF. CDR3 nucleotide sequence: TGTGCCAGCAGCTTAGTTGGAGACGGCGAGCAGTACTTC.

This clone has just a few counts. This chain uses TRBV30 with TRBJ1-1; 7 positions match TRBD1. The ends lost 8 bases at V and 2 bases at J; junction bases unmatched: 11. Germline values: CDR1 GTSNPN, CDR2 SVGIG (reference sequence). This CDR3 has 14 residues. The CDR3, as DNA: TGTGCCGGTGCGTATCAGGGGGGAAACACTGAAGCTTTCTTT. This sequence encodes CAGAYQGGNTEAFF.

This clone came up once. This chain links TRBV4-3 with TRBJ2-2; D unclear. V lost 0 bases and J 5 bases, leaving 7 bases between the germline ends. The CDR3 covers 14 residues. Germline CDR1 and CDR2: LGHNA and YSLEER. CDR3 nucleotide sequence: TGCGCCAGCAGCCAAGAAACTATAACCGGGGAGCTGTTTTTT. It translates to CASSQETITGELFF.

The genes are TRBV6-4 and TRBJ2-7, with no clear D. V was pared by 3 bases and J by 0 bases, with 12 bases between. In germline, CDR1 is MRHNA, CDR2 SNTAGT. The CDR3 runs to 15 residues. This CDR3 is CASSEEASSSYEQYF. The CDR3 region has the DNA TGTGCCAGCAGTGAGGAAGCGTCCAGCTCCTACGAGCAGTACTTC.

Concerning this clone itself: At one boundary the junction diverges from the germline segment, which might be a read error. This sequence joins TRBV28 and TRBJ2-7; 7 bases map to TRBD2. Germline V gives CDR1 MDHEN, CDR2 SYDVKM. The CDR3 is made up of 13 amino acids. This CDR3 reads CASARGRANEQYF. As DNA, the CDR3 is TGCGCCAGCGCTCGGGGGAGGGCCAACGAGCAGTACTTC.

The sample holds a few counts of this clone. J is TRBJ1-3 and V is TRBV5-4, with 9 bases fitting TRBD1. Germline assignment: CDR1 SGHNT and CDR2 YYREEE (reference sequence). The trim removed 4 bases at V and 2 bases at J, leaving 4 bases unmatched. The CDR3 runs to 15 residues. CDR3 amino acids: CASSQRQGAGNTIYF. CDR3 nucleotides: TGTGCCAGCAGCCAGCGACAGGGGGCTGGAAACACCATATATTTT.

The chain carries TRBV7-2 and TRBJ2-7, with 12 bases aligning to TRBD2. Germline CDR1 SGHTA, CDR2 FQGNSA. The trim removed 1 base at V and 0 bases at J, leaving 4 bases unmatched. The CDR3 contains 17 residues. CDR3 sequence (DNA): TGTGCCAGCAGCTTAGGGACTAGCGGGGACATCTCCTACGAGCAGTACTTC. This sequence encodes CASSLGTSGDISYEQYF.

The chain is built from TRBV11-3 and TRBJ2-5; 11 bases map to TRBD1. CDR1 and CDR2 from the germline V gene are SGHNT and YENEEA. J gave up 1 base and V 1 base, and 2 bases lay outside the gene matches. The CDR3 is made up of 16 amino acids. The CDR3 region is CASSLGTGGFQETQYF. The CDR3 DNA is TGTGCCAGCAGCTTAGGGACAGGGGGCTTCCAAGAGACCCAGTACTTC.

The rearrangement links TRBV5-4 to TRBJ1-2; D call uncertain. Germline lookup yields CDR1 SGHNT and CDR2 YYREEE (reference sequence). The CDR3 runs to 13 residues. Trimming cost V 4 bases and J 3 bases, with 10 bases left between them. The CDR3 sequence is CASSPDADYGYTF. The CDR3 DNA reads as TGTGCCAGCAGCCCAGACGCGGACTATGGCTACACCTTC.